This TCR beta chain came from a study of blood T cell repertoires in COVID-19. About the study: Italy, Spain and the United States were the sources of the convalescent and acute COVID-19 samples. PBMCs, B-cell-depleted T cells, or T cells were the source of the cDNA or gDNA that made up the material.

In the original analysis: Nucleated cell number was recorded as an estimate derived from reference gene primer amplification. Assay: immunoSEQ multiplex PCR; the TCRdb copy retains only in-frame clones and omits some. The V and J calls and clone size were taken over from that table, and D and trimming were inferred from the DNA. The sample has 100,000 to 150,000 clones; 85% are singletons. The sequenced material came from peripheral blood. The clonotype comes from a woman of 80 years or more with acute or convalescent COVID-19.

The CDR3 sequence: CASLPSPGANTGELFF. Here the CDR3 DNA reads TGCGCCAGCCTCCCATCTCCGGGGGCGAACACCGGGGAGCTGTTTTTT. This chain uses TRBV5-1 with TRBJ2-2; possible D gene TRBD2, 6 bases. Germline CDR1 and CDR2: SGHRS and YFSETQ. V lost 7 bases and J 0 bases, leaving 16 bases between the germline ends. The CDR3 has 16 amino acids.